Listed below are T cell receptor beta chains from one sample, sequenced in a study of T cell repertoires in cytomegalovirus infection. TCRdb ran MiXCR on the reads and lists one entry per CDR3 protein. The data show some 350,000 distinct CDR3 sequences, approximately 30% seen once. These receptors are not linked to any known antigen. The starting material was cultured PBMCs, obtained from culture after CMV antigen stimulation. These receptors were taken from a human donor in good health (CMV status not recorded). Some clones in this sample may be carry-over from other donors' samples. The CDR3 runs from the conserved cysteine through the conserved F or W. D genes are given only for firm matches. Some rows mark clone size as missing; the rest say once, few, many or name a class of expanded clone.

abundance	v_gene	j_gene	d_gene	CDR3aa	CDR3nt
NA	TRBV4-3	TRBJ2-3	NA	CASSLGGGPPDTQYF	TGCGCCAGCAGCCTGGGTGGGGGCCCCCCAGATACGCAGTATTTT
NA	TRBV7-9	TRBJ2-1	TRBD2	CAGSPQAGERNNEQFF	TGTGCCGGCAGCCCCCAAGCGGGAGAGCGTAACAATGAGCAGTTCTTC
once	TRBV20-1	TRBJ2-5	NA	CSASIAGGQTQYF	TGCAGTGCTAGTATTGCCGGGGGACAGACCCAGTACTTC
NA	TRBV19	TRBJ1-5	NA	CASSFTTNSNQPQHF	TGTGCCAGTAGTTTCACGACAAATAGCAATCAGCCCCAGCATTTT
few	TRBV7-2	TRBJ2-5	NA	CASSLDGGLWETQYF	TGTGCCAGCAGCCTAGACGGGGGCTTGTGGGAGACCCAGTACTTC
few	TRBV7-2	TRBJ2-4	NA	CASHGGLAKNIQYF	TGTGCCAGTCATGGAGGGTTAGCCAAAAACATTCAGTACTTC
NA	TRBV5-4	TRBJ2-2	NA	CASSLMQKNTGELFF	TGTGCCAGCAGCTTGATGCAGAAAAACACCGGGGAGCTGTTTTTT
NA	TRBV19	TRBJ2-1	TRBD2	CASSIQREYNEQFF	TGTGCCAGTAGTATCCAGCGGGAGTACAATGAGCAGTTCTTC
few	TRBV7-2	TRBJ2-4	TRBD2	CASSPGTSGIAKNIQYF	TGTGCCAGCAGCCCGGGGACTAGCGGGATAGCCAAAAACATTCAGTACTTC
NA	TRBV19	TRBJ2-7	TRBD2	CASSRAGRSAEQYF	TGTGCCAGTAGTAGAGCGGGACGGTCTGCGGAGCAGTACTTC
NA	TRBV5-8	TRBJ2-1	TRBD2	CASSPESGLAGGGLYNEQFF	TGTGCCAGCAGCCCCGAATCTGGACTAGCGGGAGGAGGCCTCTACAATGAGCAGTTCTTC
many	TRBV7-2	TRBJ2-3	NA	CATASYTDTQYF	TGTGCCACCGCCTCCTACACAGATACGCAGTATTTT